The present TCR beta chain was sequenced within a study of human CD8 memory T cell subsets. Whole-study results and caveats: Beta chains of the T cell receptor were the only chains the study sequenced.

The TCR beta sequencing libraries came from UMI-labeled 5' RACE. Authors' methods: Functional CDR3 beta clonotypes, numbering between about 2,600 and 20,000, were present in each TCR beta library. TCRdb reprocessed the 5' RACE reads, keeping one entry per CDR3 protein, no DNA. V and J calls and clone size were set by TCRdb, not the authors. The specimen's table records about 5,100 distinct CDR3 sequences. This clonotype is identified as medium-sized from frequency. As yet, its antigen is unknown. This CDR3 region has 14 residues. From germline, CDR1 is SGHTA and CDR2 FQGTGA. J is TRBJ2-3 and V is TRBV7-3; TCRdb names TRBD2, which stays unverified in the absence of DNA. Material for sequencing was CD8+ T cells from PBMCs. The clonotype originates from a human donor in good health. The CDR3 is CANIAGGNTDTQYF. Together with reference TRBV7-3 and TRBJ2-3, the CDR3 gives the full variable domain: GAGVSQTPSNKVTEKGKYVELRCDPISGHTALYWYRQSLGQGPEFLIYFQGTGAADDSGLPNDRFFAVRPEGSVSTLKIQRTERGDSAVYLCANIAGGNTDTQYFGPGTRLTVL.